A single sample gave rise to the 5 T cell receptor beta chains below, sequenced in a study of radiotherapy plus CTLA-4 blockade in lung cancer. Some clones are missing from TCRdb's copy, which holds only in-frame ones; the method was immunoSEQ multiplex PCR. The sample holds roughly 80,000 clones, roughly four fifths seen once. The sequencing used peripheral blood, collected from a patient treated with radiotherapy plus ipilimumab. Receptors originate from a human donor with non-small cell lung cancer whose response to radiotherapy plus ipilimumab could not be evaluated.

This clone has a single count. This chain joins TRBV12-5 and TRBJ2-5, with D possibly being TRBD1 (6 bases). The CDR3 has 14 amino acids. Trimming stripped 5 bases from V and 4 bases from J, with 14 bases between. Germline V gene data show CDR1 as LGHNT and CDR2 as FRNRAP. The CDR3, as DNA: TGTGCTAGTGGTACCCTACAGGGTGTAGAGACCCAGTACTTC. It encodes CASGTLQGVETQYF.

The CDR3: CASSVGGSQETQYF. The CDR3 DNA reads TGTGCCAGCAGCGTAGGAGGATCCCAAGAGACCCAGTACTTC. The rearrangement joins TRBV9 to TRBJ2-5, with D uncertain. Germline loops: CDR1 SGDLS, CDR2 YYNGEE. This CDR3 spans 14 amino acids. V lost 0 bases and J 1 base, leaving 7 bases between the germline ends.

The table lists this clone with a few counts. The CDR3 bases are TGCGCCAGCAGTGAGGGGGACAGGGGAGAACGCGCCCATTCTGGCGAGCAGTACTTC. Translating it yields CASSEGDRGERAHSGEQYF. This sequence joins TRBV10-1 and TRBJ2-7; 10 nucleotides match TRBD1. CDR1 and CDR2 (germline): WNHNN, SYGVQD (reference sequence). After removal of 2 bases from V and 6 bases from J, the junction contained 19 bases not matched to a gene. This CDR3 has 19 residues.

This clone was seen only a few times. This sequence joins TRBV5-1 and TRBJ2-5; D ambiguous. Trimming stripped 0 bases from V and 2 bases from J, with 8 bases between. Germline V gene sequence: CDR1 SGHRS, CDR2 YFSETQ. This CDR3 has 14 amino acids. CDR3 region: CASSLGNGQETQYF. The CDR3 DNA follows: TGCGCCAGCAGCTTGGGAAACGGGCAAGAGACCCAGTACTTC.

CDR3 loop: CASSSEAAGSYNEQFF. The CDR3 DNA follows: TGTGCCAGCAGTTCAGAGGCAGCGGGCTCCTACAATGAGCAGTTCTTC. The chain recombines TRBV7-8 with TRBJ2-1; D might be TRBD2 (6 bases). There are 16 residues in the CDR3. V was clipped by 6 bases and J by 0 bases, with 15 bases between them. The germline gives CDR1 SGHVS, CDR2 FQNEAQ. Filled out from reference TRBV7-8 and TRBJ2-1, the complete variable domain reads GAGVSQSPRYKVAKRGQDVALRCDPISGHVSLFWYQQALGQGPEFLTYFQNEAQLDKSGLPSDRFFAERPEGSVSTLKIQRTQQEDSAVYLCASSSEAAGSYNEQFFGPGTRLTVL.